The next 17 T cell receptor beta chains were all read from a single sample in a study of technical replicates of blood from a handful of donors. Clones were read by immunoSEQ multiplex PCR, and TCRdb kept only the in-frame ones, dropping some. The sample records some 78,000 clones, about 92% being singletons. Sequencing was carried out using T cells isolated from PBMCs. These receptors all stem from a human donor in good health.

Written as DNA, the CDR3 is TGCGCCAGCAGCCCAACCCGACAGGGCTCGCAGCATTTT. Amino acids: CASSPTRQGSQHF. The chain combines TRBV4-3 with TRBJ1-5; 7 bases are shared with TRBD1. This CDR3 contains 13 residues. The germline gives CDR1 LGHNA, CDR2 YSLEER. J lost 13 bases, V lost 4 bases, and 10 bases had no gene match.

The chain employs TRBV19 and TRBJ2-3; 8 positions agree with TRBD2. The V gene end was trimmed by 5 bases and the J gene end by 3 bases; junction bases not matched to a gene: 10. Germline CDR1 reads LNHDA; CDR2 reads SQIVND (reference sequence). The CDR3 totals 16 residues. The CDR3 reads CASSSSSGSRTDTQYF. In nucleotides, the CDR3 is TGTGCCAGTAGTTCGTCCAGCGGGAGTCGAACAGATACGCAGTATTTT.

The chain combines TRBV2 with TRBJ2-7, with D tentatively TRBD1 (6 bases). V lost 2 bases, J lost 2 bases, and 10 bases lay in between. Germline V gene sequence: CDR1 SNHLY, CDR2 FYNNEI. The CDR3 has 14 residues. CDR3 residues: CASSERAGAYEQYF. CDR3 DNA sequence: TGTGCCAGCAGTGAAAGGGCAGGGGCCTACGAGCAGTACTTC.

The rearrangement joins TRBV5-1 to TRBJ2-6; a weak D match, TRBD1 (5 bases). The CDR3 consists of 16 residues. Germline values: CDR1 SGHRS, CDR2 YFSETQ. Trimming took 2 bases from V and 0 from J, leaving 9 bases between them. Here the CDR3 DNA reads TGCGCCAGCAGCTTTTCAGGGCACTCTGGGGCCAACGTCCTGACTTTC. It is translated as CASSFSGHSGANVLTF.

The chain uses TRBV5-1 and TRBJ2-2, with 8 positions matching TRBD2. Germline V gives CDR1 SGHRS, CDR2 YFSETQ. This CDR3 is 15 amino acids long. V shed 4 bases and J 5 bases; nucleotides not matched to a gene: 7. The CDR3 protein is CASSQLREDTGELFF. The CDR3 nucleotides are TGCGCCAGCAGCCAGTTGCGGGAGGATACCGGGGAGCTGTTTTTT.

The V gene is TRBV11-2, the J gene TRBJ2-3; D gene uncertain. The CDR3 contains 15 residues. Germline V gives CDR1 SGHAT, CDR2 FQNNGV. V lost 8 bases and J lost 7, with 22 bases in between. CDR3 sequence reads: CASLAPEELYHTQYF. Here the CDR3 DNA reads TGTGCCAGCCTGGCCCCAGAGGAACTGTATCATACGCAGTATTTT.

This chain joins TRBV5-1 and TRBJ1-2, with D unresolved. Trimming took off 0 bases at V and 9 bases at J, with 15 bases between the two ends. This CDR3 spans 14 amino acids. Germline V CDR1 and CDR2: SGHRS, YFSETQ. The CDR3 protein is CASSLVGGEGSYTF. CDR3 coding DNA: TGCGCCAGCAGCTTGGTCGGCGGGGAGGGAAGCTACACCTTC.

This rearrangement joins TRBV10-1 to TRBJ2-5, with D possibly TRBD2 on 6 matching bases. The CDR3 runs 13 residues. The V end was cut by 6 bases, the J end by 1 base, with 9 bases between. Germline V gene data show CDR1 as WNHNN and CDR2 as SYGVQD (reference sequence). CDR3 sequence reads: CASSRTIQETQYF. Written as DNA, the CDR3 is TGCGCCAGCAGCCGGACTATCCAAGAGACCCAGTACTTC.

V usage is TRBV19 and J usage is TRBJ2-1; 9 bases agree with TRBD2. Trimming cost V 6 bases and J 7 bases; bases outside gene matches: 22. The germline CDR1 and CDR2 sequences are LNHDA and SQIVND (reference sequence). This CDR3 region has 19 residues. The DNA of the CDR3 is TGTGCCAGTAGCTTTAAGGGCCTAGCGGGGTCAACCGTGGGGAATGAGCAGTTCTTC. This translates into CASSFKGLAGSTVGNEQFF.

The chain uses TRBV6-4 and TRBJ2-3; TRBD2 might be the D (6 bases). CDR1 is MRHNA, CDR2 SNTAGT, per germline. V lost 4 bases to trimming and J lost 0 bases, with 8 bases between them. The CDR3 runs 14 residues. CDR3 nucleotides: TGTGCCAGCAGTGCCGGGACTAGCACAGATACGCAGTATTTT. Translating it yields CASSAGTSTDTQYF.

The V and J genes are TRBV30 and TRBJ1-1, with a possible D match to TRBD1 (6 bases). The CDR3 has 14 amino acids. The V and J ends lost 4 bases and 0 bases respectively, with 12 bases between them. Germline V lookup: CDR1 GTSNPN, CDR2 SVGIG (reference sequence). CDR3 sequence: CAWMRDTMNTEAFF. CDR3 coding DNA: TGTGCCTGGATGAGGGACACCATGAACACTGAAGCTTTCTTT. Looking up the rest from reference TRBV30 and TRBJ1-1 gives the full variable domain: SQTIHQWPATLVQPVGSPLSLECTVEGTSNPNLYWYRQAAGRGLQLLFYSVGIGQISSEVPQNLSASRPQDRQFILSSKKLLLSDSGFYLCAWMRDTMNTEAFFGQGTRLTVV.

This chain uses TRBV19 with TRBJ2-3; 10 positions match TRBD2. Germline V gives CDR1 LNHDA, CDR2 SQIVND (reference sequence). The CDR3 sequence is 16 residues long. V gave up 6 bases and J gave up 4 bases; unmatched junction bases: 10. In DNA form, the CDR3 reads TGTGCCAGTAGGACCCCCGGAGCGGGAGGGCCAGATACGCAGTATTTT. Translating it yields CASRTPGAGGPDTQYF.

This chain links TRBV2 with TRBJ2-6, with D unclear. The CDR3 runs 14 residues. V dropped 8 bases and J dropped 5 bases, with 13 bases sitting between them. In germline, CDR1 is SNHLY, CDR2 FYNNEI. The CDR3 nucleotides read TGTGCCAGCTTTGACTTTCCCTGGGCCAACGTCCTGACTTTC. Translating it yields CASFDFPWANVLTF.

The rearrangement joins TRBV5-4 to TRBJ2-7, with 8 bases matching TRBD2. V was pared by 0 bases and J by 0 bases, with 8 bases of the junction left unmatched. The CDR3 is 17 amino acids. The germline V gene has CDR1 SGHNT and CDR2 YYREEE (reference sequence). The CDR3 bases are TGTGCCAGCAGCTTGGTATCGGCGGGGGGCCACTCCTACGAGCAGTACTTC. This sequence encodes CASSLVSAGGHSYEQYF.

The V and J genes are TRBV29-1 and TRBJ1-2, with D tentatively TRBD1 (5 bases). The V gene lost 8 bases and the J gene lost 1 base, with 17 bases spanning the gap. There are 14 residues in the CDR3. Germline V lookup: CDR1 SQVTM, CDR2 ANQGSEA. The CDR3 bases are TGCAGCCTCGCCCCCCTCGACAGTAACTATGGCTACACCTTC. The encoded protein is CSLAPLDSNYGYTF. The full variable domain, its missing parts supplied by reference TRBV29-1 and TRBJ1-2, is SAVISQKPSRDICQRGTSLTIQCQVDSQVTMMFWYRQQPGQSLTLIATANQGSEATYESGFVIDKFPISRPNLTFSTLTVSNMSPEDSSIYLCSLAPLDSNYGYTFGSGTRLTVV.

The V and J genes are TRBV5-1 and TRBJ2-1, with 9 bases aligning to TRBD2. After removal of 0 bases from V and 9 bases from J, the junction contained 4 bases not matched to a gene. Looked up from germline, CDR1 is SGHRS and CDR2 is YFSETQ. The CDR3 has 14 amino acids. The CDR3 DNA follows: TGCGCCAGCAGCTTGGCGCGGGAGGGCTCTGAGCAGTTCTTC. It specifies CASSLAREGSEQFF.

The gene calls are TRBV9 and TRBJ1-4; D remains unclear. Germline lookup yields CDR1 SGDLS and CDR2 YYNGEE. Trimming took off 3 bases at V and 3 bases at J, with 15 bases between the two ends. This CDR3 has 16 amino acids. The CDR3 region has the DNA TGTGCCAGCAGCGCAGAAGGTGGGCAGGCTAATGAAAAACTGTTTTTT. Protein sequence: CASSAEGGQANEKLFF.